The rows below give T cell receptor beta chains drawn from one sample of a study of tumor-infiltrating lymphocytes in primary liver carcinoma. Using its own MiXCR run on the multiplex PCR reads, TCRdb lists one record per CDR3 protein. The sample contains approximately 24,000 distinct CDR3 sequences, over 60% of which appear only once. The source material was liver tumor tissue from sampling region 3. These TCRs come from a middle-aged man with primary liver carcinoma and hepatitis B virus infection. Each CDR3 is given with its conserved first and last residue. Fields, in order: V gene, J gene, CDR3 protein.

v_call: TRBV12-3/TRBV12-4
j_call: TRBJ1-6
cdr3_aa: CASHLKNSPLHF

v_call: TRBV7-3
j_call: TRBJ2-1
cdr3_aa: CASSPGGGGIDEQFF

v_call: TRBV11-3
j_call: TRBJ2-2
cdr3_aa: CARWHLKSITGELFF

v_call: TRBV4-3
j_call: TRBJ2-5
cdr3_aa: CASSQGVSGEGETQYF

v_call: TRBV11-2
j_call: TRBJ1-1
cdr3_aa: CANSSMQGANAEAFF

v_call: TRBV10-3
j_call: TRBJ2-2
cdr3_aa: CAISVSGRAGELFF

v_call: TRBV11-2
j_call: TRBJ2-5
cdr3_aa: CASNQTPGGGKRTQYF

v_call: TRBV4-2
j_call: TRBJ1-6
cdr3_aa: CASSQDLEGTSPPHF

v_call: TRBV12-3/TRBV12-4
j_call: TRBJ1-6
cdr3_aa: CASSFKNSPLHF

v_call: TRBV6-5
j_call: TRBJ1-1
cdr3_aa: CVSSSPRNTETFF

v_call: TRBV5-6
j_call: TRBJ2-7
cdr3_aa: CASSLFIGGFYSYEQYF

v_call: TRBV12-3/TRBV12-4
j_call: TRBJ1-5
cdr3_aa: CVSSNTGEVQPQHF

v_call: TRBV29-1
j_call: TRBJ2-5
cdr3_aa: CSGLTHWMETQYF

v_call: TRBV28
j_call: TRBJ1-1
cdr3_aa: CASSARRGQFTEAFF

v_call: TRBV10-3
j_call: TRBJ1-5
cdr3_aa: CAINEYEGDRPQHF

v_call: TRBV6-5
j_call: TRBJ2-2
cdr3_aa: CASSPRTWFTWELFF